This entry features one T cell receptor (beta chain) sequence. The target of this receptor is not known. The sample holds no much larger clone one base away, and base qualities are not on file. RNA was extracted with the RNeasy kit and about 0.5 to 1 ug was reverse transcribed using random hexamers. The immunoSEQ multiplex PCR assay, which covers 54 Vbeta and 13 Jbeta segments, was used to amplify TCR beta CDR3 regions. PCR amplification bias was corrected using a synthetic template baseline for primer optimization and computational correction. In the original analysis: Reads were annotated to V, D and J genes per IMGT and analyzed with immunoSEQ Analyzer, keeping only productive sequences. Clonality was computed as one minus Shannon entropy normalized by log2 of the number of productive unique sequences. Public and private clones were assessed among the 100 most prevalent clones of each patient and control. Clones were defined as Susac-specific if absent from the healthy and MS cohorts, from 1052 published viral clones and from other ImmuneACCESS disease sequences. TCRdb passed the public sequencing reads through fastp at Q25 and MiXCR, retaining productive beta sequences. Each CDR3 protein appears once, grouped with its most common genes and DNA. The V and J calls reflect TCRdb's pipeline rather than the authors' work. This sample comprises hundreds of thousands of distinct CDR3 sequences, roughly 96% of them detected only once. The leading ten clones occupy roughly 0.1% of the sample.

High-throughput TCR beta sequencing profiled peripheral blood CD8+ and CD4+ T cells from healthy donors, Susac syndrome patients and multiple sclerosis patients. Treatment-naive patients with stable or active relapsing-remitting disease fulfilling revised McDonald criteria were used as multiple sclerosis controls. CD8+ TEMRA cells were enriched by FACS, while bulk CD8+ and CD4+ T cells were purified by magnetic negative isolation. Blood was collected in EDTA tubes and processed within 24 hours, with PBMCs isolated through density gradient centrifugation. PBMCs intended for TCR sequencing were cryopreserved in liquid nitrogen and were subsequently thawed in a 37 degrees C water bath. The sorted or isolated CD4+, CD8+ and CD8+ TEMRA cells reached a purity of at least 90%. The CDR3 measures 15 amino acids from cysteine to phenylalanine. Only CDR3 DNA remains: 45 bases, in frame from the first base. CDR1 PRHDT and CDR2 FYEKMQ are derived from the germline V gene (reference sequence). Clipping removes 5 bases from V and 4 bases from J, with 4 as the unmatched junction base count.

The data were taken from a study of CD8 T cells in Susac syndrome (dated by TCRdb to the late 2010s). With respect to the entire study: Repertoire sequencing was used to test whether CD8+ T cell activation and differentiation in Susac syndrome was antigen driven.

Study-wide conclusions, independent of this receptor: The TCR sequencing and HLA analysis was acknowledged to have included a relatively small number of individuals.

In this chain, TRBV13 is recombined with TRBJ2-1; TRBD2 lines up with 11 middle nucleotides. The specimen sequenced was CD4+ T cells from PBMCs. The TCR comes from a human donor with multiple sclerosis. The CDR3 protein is CASSKGLAEYNEQFF. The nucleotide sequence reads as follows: TGTGCCAGCAGCAAGGGACTAGCGGAATACAATGAGCAGTTCTTC.